The rows below give T cell receptor beta chains drawn from one sample of a study of cytomegalovirus exposure and HLA in healthy donors. Repertoires were generated with immunoSEQ multiplex PCR, while TCRdb's copy carries only in-frame clones and drops some. The profile shows about 83,000 clones, less than 85% of them singletons. Specimen: PBMCs. The source is a man between 60 and 75 years old in good health and CMV-seronegative. The conserved cysteine and the conserved F or W are not part of the CDR3 here. A D gene is named only where the DNA matches it firmly.

V gene	D gene	J gene	CDR3 protein
TRBV2	TRBD2	TRBJ2-3	ASSAPLAGGPTQY
TRBV5-1	TRBD2	NA	ASSSGRGDSAGEQY
TRBV6-5	TRBD1	TRBJ2-5	ASSWDRGWEKTQY
TRBV6-5	TRBD2	TRBJ2-1	ASSPSGGPRGEQF
TRBV7-3	NA	TRBJ2-1	ASSSPTGGNEQF
TRBV9	TRBD2	TRBJ2-3	ASSVTSGGASTDTQY
TRBV19	NA	TRBJ1-3	ASSRPRGVDTIY
TRBV5-1	TRBD1	TRBJ2-7	ASSLGTGGYEQY
TRBV6-4	NA	TRBJ2-2	ASSEATGGGELF
TRBV5-1	NA	TRBJ1-6	ASQASGGGFDSPLH
TRBV6-6	TRBD2	TRBJ2-5	AGGERKTQY
TRBV19	TRBD2	TRBJ2-7	ASSMGTRGGYEQY
TRBV27	NA	TRBJ2-3	ASSPGVIATSTQY
TRBV10-3	NA	TRBJ1-1	AISDGEGVTEAF
TRBV6-6	NA	TRBJ1-6	ASSYAGDYNSPLH
TRBV9	NA	TRBJ1-3	ASSLPLDRGGNTIY
TRBV4-2	TRBD2	TRBJ2-2	ATTLGSGGFTGELF
TRBV5-5	NA	NA	ASSLAVSYEQY
TRBV11-3	NA	TRBJ2-2	ASSLRGGTGELF
TRBV2	NA	TRBJ2-4	ASRVGDIQY
TRBV2	NA	TRBJ2-3	AGASDTDTQY
TRBV7-9	NA	TRBJ1-5	ASSLNQAGRNQPQH
TRBV6-1	TRBD1	TRBJ1-3	ASSGQGIAGNTIY
TRBV5-1	TRBD2	TRBJ2-1	ASSQAGGAYNEQF
TRBV7-9	TRBD1	TRBJ1-2	SSVKYQGARDYGYT
TRBV6-4	NA	TRBJ1-1	ASSETIDKAEAF
TRBV2	NA	TRBJ2-2	ASRTQNTGELF
TRBV5-1	TRBD2	TRBJ2-7	ASSPAGEYEQY
TRBV30	NA	TRBJ1-1	AWMRGPNTEAF
TRBV6-1	NA	TRBJ1-1	ASSEMDRNTEAF
TRBV30	NA	TRBJ2-1	AWSPMGAPYNEQF
TRBV7-3	TRBD2	TRBJ2-1	ASSLELAGYNEQF
TRBV6-1	TRBD1	TRBJ1-1	ASTLDRANTEAF
TRBV27	NA	TRBJ2-5	ASSLRGSGETQY
TRBV5-8	NA	TRBJ1-3	ASSLEYKGNTIY
TRBV18	TRBD1	TRBJ2-6	ASSPGTGAGGANVLT
TRBV11-2	NA	TRBJ1-6	ASSFLVAGRSSYNSPLH
TRBV6-6	TRBD1	TRBJ2-2	ASSYPRQGTGELF
TRBV29-1	NA	TRBJ1-4	SVEGGGGEKLF
TRBV18	NA	TRBJ1-5	ASSGGGNQPQH
TRBV6-5	NA	TRBJ1-5	ASSSGHSNQPQH
TRBV6-5	NA	TRBJ2-6	ATQKSGANVLT
TRBV6-5	NA	TRBJ1-4	ASSPRGANEKLF
TRBV5-1	NA	TRBJ1-1	ASSQGYTEAF
TRBV11-2	TRBD2	TRBJ2-2	ASSFSGRNTGELF
TRBV19	NA	TRBJ2-4	ASSIGARAKNIQY
TRBV14	NA	TRBJ2-7	ASSGTPSYEQY
TRBV29-1	NA	TRBJ1-1	SVGGGDGYYSEAF
TRBV5-1	TRBD1	TRBJ1-1	ASSLDRGKAF